The 18 T cell receptor beta chains listed next were all sequenced from one sample in a study. TCRdb processed the RT-PCR reads anew with MiXCR; each CDR3 protein has one entry. The data hold about 680,000 distinct CDR3 sequences, with 12% to 15% observed a single time. Sequencing was carried out using memory CD4+ T cells from blood. Source of these receptors: a female donor in good health, serving as a healthy control.

The genes are TRBV20-1 and TRBJ2-7, with 12 bases aligning to TRBD2. The V gene end was trimmed by 5 bases and the J gene end by 2 bases; junction bases not matched to a gene: 4. The CDR3 totals 14 residues. The V gene's germline CDR1 is DFQATT and CDR2 SNEGSKA (reference sequence). CDR3 nucleotide sequence: TGCAGTGCTCCTAGCGGGAGGGCTGCCTACGAGCAGTACTTC. Translated, it gives CSAPSGRAAYEQYF.

This clonotype has more than one count but fewer than ten. The chain uses TRBV12-3 or TRBV12-4 and TRBJ2-7, with 7 bases aligning to TRBD1. CDR3 length: 13 residues. V trimming: 5 bases; J trimming: 5 bases; junction bases outside the gene matches: 6. This CDR3 is CASSPFTGDEQYF. The CDR3 DNA is TGTGCCAGCAGTCCCTTCACAGGGGACGAGCAGTACTTC.

Only a few counts were recorded for this clonotype. The V call is TRBV6-2 or TRBV6-3, the J call TRBJ2-7, with D unclear. Trimming removed 3 bases at V and 4 bases at J, with 7 bases between. CDR1 is MNHEY and CDR2 is SVGEGT in the germline V gene. This CDR3 spans 12 amino acids. The CDR3 nucleotides are TGTGCCAGCAGTTATATCCCTTACGAGCAGTACTTC. Protein: CASSYIPYEQYF.

This clonotype has only a few counts. The chain is built from TRBV20-1 and TRBJ1-4; no clear D. V was shortened by 0 bases and J by 7 bases, with 12 bases between the two germline ends. This CDR3 contains 14 residues. Germline V gene sequence: CDR1 DFQATT, CDR2 SNEGSKA (reference sequence). The CDR3 region has the DNA TGCAGTGCTAGAGATCTGGGTTGGTCTGAAAAACTGTTTTTT. The encoded protein is CSARDLGWSEKLFF.

This clonotype was observed a few times. The rearrangement links TRBV30 to TRBJ2-1; 9 positions match TRBD2. Germline trimming cut 2 bases from V and 4 bases from J; bases unmatched to any gene: 3. Per the germline V gene, CDR1 is GTSNPN and CDR2 is SVGIG (reference sequence). The CDR3 is made up of 14 amino acids. CDR3 loop: CAWSPTSGYNEQFF. The CDR3, as DNA: TGTGCCTGGAGTCCTACTAGCGGGTACAATGAGCAGTTCTTC.

This rearrangement joins TRBV7-2 to TRBJ1-2; D perhaps matches TRBD1 (5 bases). Trimming took 1 base from V and 7 from J, leaving 13 bases between them. The CDR3 is made up of 14 amino acids. Germline loops: CDR1 SGHTA, CDR2 FQGNSA. CDR3 sequence: CASSLVRQGGGYTF. The DNA for the CDR3 is TGTGCCAGCAGCTTAGTCAGGCAGGGCGGTGGCTACACCTTC.

Only a few counts were recorded for this clonotype. The chain has TRBV5-4 and TRBJ1-2; D is perhaps TRBD1 (5 bases). The CDR3 extends over 15 amino acids. Deletions cut 6 bases from V and 4 bases from J, with 19 bases between. The V gene's germline CDR1 is SGHNT and CDR2 YYREEE (reference sequence). The CDR3 sequence is CASTPLRDGRYGYTF. The CDR3 bases are TGTGCCAGCACCCCTTTAAGGGACGGACGCTATGGCTACACCTTC.

This clonotype turned up a few times. V gene TRBV9 combines with J gene TRBJ2-1; TRBD2 agrees at 8 bases. Germline CDR1 and CDR2: SGDLS and YYNGEE. The CDR3 has 16 residues. J gave up 4 bases and V 3 bases, and 9 bases lay outside the gene matches. The CDR3 is CASSDGRLAGYNEQFF. CDR3 DNA sequence: TGTGCCAGCAGCGACGGCCGGCTAGCGGGTTACAATGAGCAGTTCTTC.

This clonotype was recorded a few times. The chain uses TRBV10-3 and TRBJ2-1, with 11 bases fitting TRBD1. CDR1 and CDR2 from the germline V gene are ENHRY and SYGVKD. V lost 2 bases and J lost 5; bases outside the gene matches: 2. The CDR3 spans 15 residues. In DNA form, the CDR3 reads TGTGCCATCAGTGAGGGACAGGGGGCACACAATGAGCAGTTCTTC. It yields the protein CAISEGQGAHNEQFF.

The rearrangement links TRBV4-2 to TRBJ1-6, with TRBD1 matching 9 bases. V lost 5 bases to trimming and J lost 9 bases; unmatched junction nucleotides: 8. The germline V gene has CDR1 LGHNA and CDR2 YNFKEQ. The CDR3 extends over 15 amino acids. The CDR3 DNA is TGTGCCAGCAGCGGACAGGGGATGCCTAGTTCACCCCTCCACTTT. Protein sequence: CASSGQGMPSSPLHF.

The V call is TRBV6-6, the J call TRBJ1-4; D is ambiguous. CDR1 MNHNY and CDR2 SVGAGI come from the germline V gene (reference sequence). The CDR3 spans 16 residues. Trimming left V 5 bases short and J 6 bases short, with 19 bases between. Written as DNA, the CDR3 is TGTGCCAGCAGTGCCTCCCGGGAAAGGAAATATGAAAAACTGTTTTTT. Protein product: CASSASRERKYEKLFF.

In this sample, this clonotype turned up a few times. V is TRBV7-6 and J is TRBJ2-1; D gene ambiguous. Germline CDR1 SGHVS, CDR2 FNYEAQ. The V gene lost 4 bases and the J gene lost 5 bases, with 6 bases spanning the gap. This CDR3 comprises 12 residues. The CDR3 region has the DNA TGTGCCAGCAGCTCCTACGACAATGAGCAGTTCTTC. As protein: CASSSYDNEQFF.

The chain's CDR3 is CASSSKTTYEQYF. Here the CDR3 DNA reads TGTGCCAGCAGCTCCAAGACTACCTACGAGCAGTACTTC. This chain connects TRBV5-4 to TRBJ2-7; a weak D match, TRBD2 (5 bases). CDR3 length equals 13 residues. Germline CDR1 is SGHNT and CDR2 is YYREEE (reference sequence). Trimming cost V 3 bases and J 2 bases, with 9 bases left between them.

This clonotype has just a few counts. V and J are TRBV7-3 and TRBJ2-7; 8 nucleotides line up with TRBD2. V lost 5 bases to trimming and J lost 3 bases; unmatched junction nucleotides: 6. The CDR3 spans 14 residues. CDR1 is SGHTA and CDR2 is FQGTGA in the germline V gene. The CDR3 here is CASSPSGSNYEQYF. The CDR3 coding sequence is TGTGCCAGCAGCCCCAGCGGGAGTAACTACGAGCAGTACTTC. Full variable domain (missing parts from reference TRBV7-3 and TRBJ2-7): GAGVSQTPSNKVTEKGKYVELRCDPISGHTALYWYRQSLGQGPEFLIYFQGTGAADDSGLPNDRFFAVRPEGSVSTLKIQRTERGDSAVYLCASSPSGSNYEQYFGPGTRLTVT.

This clonotype came up a few times. V and J are TRBV4-2 and TRBJ2-1, with 11 bases that match TRBD2. The V gene's germline CDR1 is LGHNA and CDR2 YNFKEQ. CDR3 length: 13 amino acids. V was pared by 1 base and J by 12 bases, with 2 bases of the junction left unmatched. CDR3 nucleotides: TGTGCCAGCAGCCAAGGGACTAGCGGGTCGCAGTTCTTC. It translates to CASSQGTSGSQFF.

This rearrangement joins TRBV6-2 or TRBV6-3 to TRBJ2-1; 8 bases are a match to TRBD1. The CDR3 length is 17 residues. The J segment lost 4 bases and the V segment lost 6 bases, leaving 14 bases of the junction unmatched. CDR1 and CDR2 (germline): MNHEY, SVGEGT. DNA of the CDR3: TGTGCCAGCAGCCCTCGGAGGCGACAGGGGATGTACAATGAGCAGTTCTTC. Protein sequence: CASSPRRRQGMYNEQFF.

This clonotype was observed many times. J is TRBJ2-1 and V is TRBV5-1; perhaps D is TRBD1 or TRBD2 (6 bases each). In germline, CDR1 is SGHRS, CDR2 YFSETQ. Trimming took 1 base from V and 7 from J, leaving 12 bases between them. The CDR3 is made up of 14 amino acids. The CDR3 reads CASSLQGGLNEQFF. The CDR3 bases are TGCGCCAGCAGCTTGCAAGGGGGGCTAAATGAGCAGTTCTTC.

This clonotype has only a few counts. This sequence joins TRBV9 and TRBJ1-5; D is unresolved. The CDR3 covers 15 residues. Per the germline V gene, CDR1 is SGDLS and CDR2 is YYNGEE. The ends were cut back, 2 bases at V and 4 bases at J, with 13 bases in the middle. The CDR3 nucleotides are TGTGCCAGCAGCGTGGGTCTCGGAAAAAATCAGCCCCAGCATTTT. This sequence encodes CASSVGLGKNQPQHF.